This passage covers 9 T cell receptor beta chains from one sample sequenced in a study of blood T cells in healthy people across ages. The authors ran a second PCR of about 6 to 12 cycles using a sample-barcoded 5' primer and a J-beta primer mix. In TCRdb, the 5' RACE reads were re-called with MiXCR into one record per CDR3 protein. The sample carries 550,000 to 800,000 distinct CDR3 sequences, approximately 29% recorded once. The source material was blood. The receptor source for this set is a woman older than 75 in good health.

The CDR3: CASSPRSWSEAFF. CDR3 in DNA: TGTGCCAGCAGCCCGAGGTCATGGAGTGAAGCTTTCTTT. J is TRBJ1-1 and V is TRBV11-2; D call uncertain. V was pared by 5 bases and J by 7 bases, with 14 bases between. Germline V gene sequence: CDR1 SGHAT, CDR2 FQNNGV. The CDR3 consists of 13 residues. Filled out from reference TRBV11-2 and TRBJ1-1, the complete variable domain reads EAGVAQSPRYKIIEKRQSVAFWCNPISGHATLYWYQQILGQGPKLLIQFQNNGVVDDSQLPKDRFSAERLKGVDSTLKIQPAKLEDSAVYLCASSPRSWSEAFFGQGTRLTVV.

This clonotype has more than one count but fewer than ten. The chain employs TRBV29-1 and TRBJ2-2, with D perhaps assigned TRBD1 or TRBD2 (6 bases each). Trimming left V 6 bases short and J 5 bases short, with 16 bases between. This CDR3 spans 14 amino acids. From germline, CDR1 is SQVTM and CDR2 ANQGSEA. The CDR3 protein is CSVVGGLRTGELFF. The CDR3 DNA reads as TGCAGCGTAGTAGGGGGGCTAAGGACCGGGGAGCTGTTTTTT.

This clonotype was detected ten times or more. The V call is TRBV5-5, the J call TRBJ2-7; 9 bases match TRBD1. After removal of 5 bases from V and 5 bases from J, the junction contained 8 bases not matched to a gene. CDR3 length: 14 amino acids. Looked up from germline, CDR1 is SGHKS and CDR2 is YYEKEE (reference sequence). Written as DNA, the CDR3 is TGTGCCAGCAGAGCGGGACAGGGTAGGAACGAGCAGTACTTC. This encodes CASRAGQGRNEQYF.

This rearrangement joins TRBV19 to TRBJ1-5; 9 bases are shared with TRBD1. This CDR3 has 14 amino acids. Germline CDR1 LNHDA, CDR2 SQIVND (reference sequence). Trimming at V came to 6 bases and at J to 2 bases, leaving 2 bases not matched to a gene. The CDR3, as DNA: TGTGCCAGTAGGGGGGACAGGGGCAATCAGCCCCAGCATTTT. This gives the protein CASRGDRGNQPQHF.

This clonotype turned up a few times. The chain has TRBV20-1 and TRBJ2-3, with 10 bases lining up with TRBD2. Germline CDR1 and CDR2: DFQATT and SNEGSKA (reference sequence). After removal of 6 bases from V and 5 bases from J, the junction contained 5 bases not matched to a gene. The CDR3 is 13 amino acids. The CDR3 loop is CSAPPSGRDTQYF. The CDR3 bases are TGCAGTGCCCCACCTAGCGGGAGAGATACGCAGTATTTT.

In its sample, this clonotype was seen many times. This rearrangement joins TRBV18 to TRBJ2-3; TRBD2 is a possible D gene (6 bases). The CDR3 consists of 15 residues. CDR1 and CDR2 from the germline V gene are KGHSH and LQKENI. Trimming shortened V by 8 bases and J by 1 base, and 16 bases separated the two germline ends. CDR3 sequence (DNA): TGTGCCAGCCACGGGGCTAGCGTTCGCACAGATACGCAGTATTTT. Protein: CASHGASVRTDTQYF. The full variable domain, in which reference TRBV18 and TRBJ2-3 provide the parts outside the CDR3, is NAGVMQNPRHLVRRRGQEARLRCSPMKGHSHVYWYRQLPEEGLKFMVYLQKENIIDESGMPKERFSAEFPKEGPSILRIQQVVRGDSAAYFCASHGASVRTDTQYFGPGTRLTVL.

In this sample, this clonotype turned up many times. V usage is TRBV10-3 and J usage is TRBJ2-7; 8 bases map to TRBD1. The germline V gene encodes CDR1 ENHRY and CDR2 SYGVKD. The CDR3 is 13 residues long. Germline trimming cut 6 bases from V and 6 bases from J; bases unmatched to any gene: 7. The CDR3 coding sequence is TGTGCCATCAGGATTGACAGGGGAGGCGAGCAGTACTTC. Translation gives CAIRIDRGGEQYF.

This chain uses TRBV10-3 with TRBJ2-5, with a weak D call TRBD1 (9 bases). The germline V gene encodes CDR1 ENHRY and CDR2 SYGVKD. The length of the CDR3 is 13 residues. V lost 11 bases and J lost 3, with 16 bases in between. CDR3: CASGRDREETQYF. CDR3 DNA: TGTGCCTCCGGGAGGGACAGGGAAGAGACCCAGTACTTC.

The J gene is TRBJ2-7, the V gene TRBV2, with 10 bases matching TRBD1. TRBJ2-5 matches the DNA end more closely, so the J call is doubtful. This CDR3 is 15 amino acids long. Per the germline V gene, CDR1 is SNHLY and CDR2 is FYNNEI. CDR3 sequence reads: CASSALTGGPGTQYF. The CDR3 DNA follows: TGTGCCAGCAGTGCATTGACAGGGGGCCCAGGGACCCAGTACTTC.